A selection of T cell receptor beta chains follows, all from one sample in a study. In TCRdb, the 5' RACE reads were re-called with MiXCR into one record per CDR3 protein. The data show approximately 10,000 distinct CDR3 sequences, with about a quarter seen just once and around 3% held by the top ten. Sequenced: Tregs sorted from blood. The source of these receptors is a female donor with breast cancer. Each CDR3 is given without its conserved first and last residue. Fields, in order: CDR3 protein, D gene, V gene, J gene. A D gene is named only where the DNA matches it firmly.

ASREGPGTSGIEQY	TRBD2	TRBV10-2	TRBJ2-7
SAWGAGGPSDAQY	NA	TRBV20-1	TRBJ2-3
ASSPRPTDTGELF	NA	TRBV18	TRBJ2-2
ASSYSMVEVRAF	NA	TRBV6-6	TRBJ1-1
ASSYRNTYNEQF	NA	TRBV19	TRBJ2-1
ASSITGGMNTEAF	TRBD1	TRBV19	TRBJ1-1
ASSLAWGGGSRYEQY	NA	TRBV7-8	TRBJ2-7
ASTSYVAPEQF	NA	TRBV28	TRBJ2-1
ASSLLIQGEQF	TRBD1	TRBV4-1	TRBJ2-1
ASSPVGFRTDTQY	NA	TRBV7-9	TRBJ2-3
ASSPFGQGNEQF	TRBD1	TRBV9	TRBJ2-1
ASKPGQGAYEQY	TRBD1	TRBV2	TRBJ2-7
ASKRGNGELF	TRBD2	TRBV25-1	TRBJ2-2
ASSQGVSENQPQH	NA	TRBV4-1	TRBJ1-5
ASSPGQGDTQY	TRBD1	TRBV18	TRBJ2-3
ASSASGTEAF	NA	TRBV2	TRBJ1-1
ASSPLTRYNEQF	NA	TRBV6-6	TRBJ2-1
ASKNRGDYGYT	TRBD1	TRBV30	TRBJ1-2
ASSELTSGLSSHNEQF	TRBD2	TRBV25-1	TRBJ2-1
ASSYSARGTGELF	NA	TRBV6-5	TRBJ2-2
ASSPEGGDTIY	NA	TRBV5-1	TRBJ1-3
ASSPWDRGRDTEAF	TRBD1	TRBV6-1	TRBJ1-1
SARSLGQNTEAF	NA	TRBV20-1	TRBJ1-1
ASSRQGTNAGANVLT	TRBD1	TRBV5-1	TRBJ2-6
ASSRGTSPSEQY	NA	TRBV7-9	TRBJ2-7
ATSSGTGAGGDTQY	TRBD1	TRBV15	TRBJ2-3
ATSFTLSSYEQY	NA	TRBV15	TRBJ2-7
ASSITGGYT	TRBD1	TRBV7-9	TRBJ1-2
ATSRGGSELYNEQF	TRBD1	TRBV24-1	TRBJ2-1
ASSPPDREQC	TRBD1	TRBV18	TRBJ2-1
ASSPGTSGSDEQF	TRBD2	TRBV5-1	TRBJ2-1
ASSLAPAGGPSNEQF	TRBD2	TRBV7-6	TRBJ2-1
ASSSPPHSGRARSGANVLT	TRBD2	TRBV7-3	TRBJ2-6
ASSPAGLAAYEQY	TRBD2	TRBV4-1	TRBJ2-7
ASRTSGYNEQF	TRBD2	TRBV6-5	TRBJ2-1
ASTGQGASYQPQH	TRBD1	TRBV6-6	TRBJ1-5
ASGQEVGKGSPNYGYT	NA	TRBV4-1	TRBJ1-2
ASSPRQGRTEAF	NA	TRBV6-5	TRBJ1-1
ASRTLGSDNQPQH	NA	TRBV6-1	TRBJ1-5
SGSSGETQY	TRBD2	TRBV20-1	TRBJ2-5
ASSGSDTEAF	NA	TRBV5-1	TRBJ1-1
ASIAGSYNEQF	NA	TRBV2	TRBJ2-1
ASSSLTSYNEQF	NA	TRBV7-9	TRBJ2-1
ASWDETDYEQY	NA	TRBV6-1	TRBJ2-7
ASSPGLNYEQY	NA	TRBV19	TRBJ2-7
ASSLAENQGPYNYT	NA	TRBV28	TRBJ1-2
ASSPPSVAGDAYNEQF	TRBD2	TRBV18	TRBJ2-1
ASSATGTANEKLF	TRBD1	TRBV9	TRBJ1-4
ASSYASGRYEQF	TRBD2	TRBV6-5	TRBJ2-1
ASSLAGQGGYSNQPQH	TRBD1	TRBV5-6	TRBJ1-5
ASSLYPGVNTEAF	NA	TRBV5-5	TRBJ1-1
ASSLSPPTSGRGGDTDTQY	TRBD2	TRBV5-4	TRBJ2-3
ASRTLGTDNQPQH	TRBD1	TRBV6-1	TRBJ1-5
ASSVGGSNQPQH	NA	TRBV9	TRBJ1-5